This T cell receptor (beta chain) was captured in a study of CD4+ T cells in melanoma. General observations from the study: CD8+ T cell, macrophage and B cell function reportedly correlated with neoantigen-specific CD4+ T cells. Reportedly, melanoma neoantigen-specific CD4+ T cells showed varied differentiation states.

Per germline, CDR1 GTSNPN and CDR2 SVGIG (reference sequence). The CDR3 sequence is 12 residues long. Trimming took off 4 bases at V and 6 bases at J, with 13 bases between the two ends. Concerning this clone: Its specificity is not known.

Only in-frame clones appear in the TCRdb table, and some are missing; sequencing was by immunoSEQ multiplex PCR. The data hold approximately 9,400 clones, with around 64% observed a single time. The sample consisted of cells from a culture (not recorded whether cultured in vitro). This TCR was sampled from a human donor with melanoma. The rearrangement uses TRBV30 and TRBJ2-7; possibly TRBD2 for D (5 bases). This CDR3 reads CAWKYGVSEQYF. For the CDR3, the DNA is TGTGCCTGGAAGTACGGGGTCAGCGAGCAGTACTTC.